The present TCR beta chain was sequenced within a study of shared clonotypes between healthy human individuals. Turning to this clone: As yet, its antigen is unknown.

Overall study findings and caveats: Naive CD4 clonotypes overlapped across several donors at around 4.8%.

TCRdb's table, derived via immunoSEQ multiplex PCR, lists solely in-frame clones and lacks some. The sample carries roughly 1 million clones, about three quarters recorded once. Per the germline V gene, CDR1 is SGDLS and CDR2 is YYNGEE. V lost 5 bases, J lost 0 bases, and 4 bases stayed unmatched. The CDR3 runs to 15 residues. This chain links TRBV9 with TRBJ2-1, with TRBD2 matching over 8 bases. The receptor was isolated from a man aged 18 to 30 in good health. The sequenced sample consisted of memory CD4+ T cells sorted from blood. Subset of the sample: CD45RA-negative fraction. The CDR3 DNA is TGTGCCAGCAGGCCGGGGGGGGCCTCCTACAATGAGCAGTTCTTC. Translated, it gives CASRPGGASYNEQFF.